Included here is one T cell receptor (beta chain) sequence, with context. The treatment is: oral pan-JAK inhibitor, 5-10 mg twice daily. Sequencing used cDNA as its template, made by extracting RNA and reverse transcribing it. Using immunoSEQ multiplex PCR, the repertoire was profiled, and TCRdb retains in-frame clones only, with some absent. The table shows over 150,000 clones, with roughly three fifths occurring only once. The data were obtained in a study of CD8+ T cells in alopecia areata. There are 12 residues in the CDR3. Germline V gene sequence: CDR1 MGHDK, CDR2 SYGVNS. V gave up 6 bases and J gave up 8 bases; unmatched junction bases: 4.

The rearrangement uses TRBV25-1 and TRBJ2-3; 8 positions match TRBD2. The sample here was CD4+ T cells sorted from blood, taken at week 4, from a patient treated with tofacitinib. This receptor was identified in a human donor with alopecia areata. The CDR3 DNA is TGTGCCAGCAGAGGAAGCGGGGGTACGCAGTATTTT. Protein sequence: CASRGSGGTQYF.